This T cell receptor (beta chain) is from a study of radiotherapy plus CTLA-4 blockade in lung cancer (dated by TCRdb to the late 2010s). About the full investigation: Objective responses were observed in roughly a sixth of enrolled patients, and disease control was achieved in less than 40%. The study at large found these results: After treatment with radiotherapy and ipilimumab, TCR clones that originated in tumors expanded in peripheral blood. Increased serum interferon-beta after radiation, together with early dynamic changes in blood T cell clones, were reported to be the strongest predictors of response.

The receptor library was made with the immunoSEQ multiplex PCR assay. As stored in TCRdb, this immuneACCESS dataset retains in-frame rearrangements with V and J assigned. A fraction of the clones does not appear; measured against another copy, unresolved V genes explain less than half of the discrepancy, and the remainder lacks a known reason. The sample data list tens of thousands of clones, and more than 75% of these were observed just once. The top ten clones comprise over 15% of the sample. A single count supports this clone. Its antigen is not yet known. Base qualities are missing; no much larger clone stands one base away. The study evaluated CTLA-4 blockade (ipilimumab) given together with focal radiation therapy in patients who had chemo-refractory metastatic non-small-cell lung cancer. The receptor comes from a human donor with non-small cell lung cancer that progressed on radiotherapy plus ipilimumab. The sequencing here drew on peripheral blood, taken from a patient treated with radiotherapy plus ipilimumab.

The CDR3 corresponds to CASSQGYANTGELFF. The sequence in DNA is TGTGCCAGCAGCCAGGGCTACGCGAACACCGGGGAGCTGTTTTTT. In this chain, TRBV2 is recombined with TRBJ2-2, with TRBD1 as a weak D call on 5 bases. V is shortened by 6 bases, J by 0 bases, and the region joining them spans 11 bases. Sequences SNHLY (CDR1) and FYNNEI (CDR2) are obtained from the germline V gene. Measured from the cysteine to the phenylalanine, the CDR3 is 15 residues long. Solely the CDR3 DNA is kept, with 45 bases framed from the first base.